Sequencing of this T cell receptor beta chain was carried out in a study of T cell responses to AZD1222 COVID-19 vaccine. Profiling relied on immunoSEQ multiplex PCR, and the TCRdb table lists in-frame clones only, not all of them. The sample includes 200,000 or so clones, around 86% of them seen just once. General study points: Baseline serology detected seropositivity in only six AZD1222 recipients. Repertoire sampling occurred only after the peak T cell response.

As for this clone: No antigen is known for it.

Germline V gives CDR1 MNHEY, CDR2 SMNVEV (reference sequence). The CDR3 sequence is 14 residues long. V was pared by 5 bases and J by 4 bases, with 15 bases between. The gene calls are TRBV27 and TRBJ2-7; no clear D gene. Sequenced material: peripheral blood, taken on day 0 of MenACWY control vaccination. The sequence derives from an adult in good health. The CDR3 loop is CASSPPARRYEQYF. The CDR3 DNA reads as TGTGCCAGCAGTCCACCGGCCAGACGATACGAGCAGTACTTC.